The 6 T cell receptor beta chains below were found in one sample sequenced in a study of liver allograft versus peripheral blood T cells. Study-wide context: Transplanted-liver T cell receptor repertoires were compared with recipients' peripheral blood repertoires.

Via MiXCR, TCRdb re-called the reads, giving one row per CDR3 protein. Among some 8,500 distinct CDR3 sequences listed, over 12% were seen once. The receptors derive from a human patient who had a liver transplant. The graft donor may have given rise to some T cells.

Points on this clonotype: One base away lies a much larger clone, so this may be a sequencing read error. Since the CDR3 does not end with the conserved phenylalanine or tryptophan, this likely comes from a read error. The chain is built from TRBV30 and TRBJ2-3, with unresolved D. Germline V gene lookup returns CDR1 GTSNPN and CDR2 SVGIG (reference sequence). The CDR3 is 12 amino acids. Trimming shortened V by 8 bases and J by 7 bases, and 16 bases separated the two germline ends. In nucleotides, the CDR3 is TGTGCCAGCAGCGCCCTAGGGAATACGCAGTATTCT. Protein: CASSALGNTQYS.

This clonotype ranks as medium-sized (0.01 to 0.1%). The V and J genes are TRBV6-5 and TRBJ2-6, with a tentative D call TRBD2 (5 bases). The V and J ends lost 7 bases and 4 bases respectively, with 11 bases between them. The CDR3 runs to 14 residues. Germline V gene sequence: CDR1 MNHEY, CDR2 SVGAGI. CDR3 sequence reads: CASKRGYGANVLTF. The CDR3 bases are TGTGCCAGCAAGCGAGGGTACGGGGCCAACGTCCTGACTTTC.

This clonotype was recorded many times. This chain joins TRBV6-5 and TRBJ1-1, with 9 bases matching TRBD1. CDR1 is MNHEY, CDR2 SVGAGI, per germline. J lost 7 bases, V lost 6 bases, and 18 bases had no gene match. The CDR3 runs 17 residues. The CDR3 region has the DNA TGTGCCAGCAGATATATACAGGGGGCGCGATCTAAGGTTGAAGCTTTCTTT. It translates to CASRYIQGARSKVEAFF.

V and J are TRBV6-1 and TRBJ2-5; the D is unclear. Trimming shortened V by 6 bases and J by 5 bases, and 25 bases separated the two germline ends. Germline CDR1 and CDR2: MNHNS and SASEGT. The CDR3 runs 17 residues. CDR3 nucleotides: TGTGCCAGCAGCGGTCGTGGTGGCCCACTTCACGGGGAGACCCAGTACTTC. Translated, it gives CASSGRGGPLHGETQYF.

By sample fraction, this clonotype is medium-sized. The genes are TRBV6-1 and TRBJ1-2; no clear D gene. Trimming shortened V by 7 bases and J by 8 bases, and 20 bases separated the two germline ends. The CDR3 length is 14 residues. In germline, CDR1 is MNHNS, CDR2 SASEGT. The CDR3 DNA is TGTGCCAGCAATGGAGGAACAGCCCTGCGGGGCTACACCTTC. It encodes CASNGGTALRGYTF.

The V call is TRBV7-9, the J call TRBJ2-7, with D possibly being TRBD2 (5 bases). The V end was cut by 2 bases, the J end by 4 bases, with 12 bases between. The CDR3 has 14 residues. Germline CDR1 is SEHNR and CDR2 is FQNEAQ (reference sequence). The CDR3 DNA sequence: TGTGCCAGCAGCTTACCACTAGGTAGTTACGAGCAGTACTTC. Translated: CASSLPLGSYEQYF. Filled out from reference TRBV7-9 and TRBJ2-7, the complete variable domain reads DTGVSQNPRHKITKRGQNVTFRCDPISEHNRLYWYRQTLGQGPEFLTYFQNEAQLEKSRLLSDRFSAERPKGSFSTLEIQRTEQGDSAMYLCASSLPLGSYEQYFGPGTRLTVT.